Listed below are T cell receptor beta chains from one sample, sequenced in a study of technical replicates of blood from a few donors. Method: immunoSEQ multiplex PCR; TCRdb's copy keeps in-frame clones and lacks some. The sample consists of 55,000 to 70,000 clones, approximately 86% of them appearing once. The sample was PBMCs. The receptor set was obtained from a human donor in good health. Some clones in this sample may be carry-over from other donors' samples. Each CDR3 is given with its conserved first and last residue.

length: 14
J: TRBJ2-7
V: TRBV27
CDR3: CASSWAGRLSEQYF

length: 15
J: TRBJ2-5
V: TRBV7-2
CDR3: CASTLAGGIGETQYF

length: 12
J: TRBJ1-1
V: TRBV6-1
CDR3: CASNRAYTEAFF

length: 14
J: TRBJ1-2
V: TRBV4-2
CDR3: CASSPTGGDYGYTF

length: 16
J: TRBJ2-1
V: TRBV7-6
CDR3: CASSRTSGASYNEQFF

length: 15
J: TRBJ1-3
V: TRBV11-2
CDR3: CASSLFRNSGNTIYF

length: 13
J: TRBJ1-5
V: TRBV19
CDR3: CASTGQSNQPQHF

length: 16
J: TRBJ1-2
V: TRBV11-3
CDR3: CASSLVSVGGNYGYTF

length: 16
J: TRBJ1-5
V: TRBV4-3
CDR3: CASSRDGRGSNQPQHF

length: 14
J: TRBJ2-7
V: TRBV4-3
CDR3: CASSELGQGHEQYF

length: 13
J: TRBJ1-1
V: TRBV30
CDR3: CAWSTGSGTEAFF

length: 17
J: TRBJ2-1
V: TRBV4-3
CDR3: CASSQRVSGGGADEQFF

length: 14
J: TRBJ2-7
V: TRBV6-5
CDR3: CASSYSQVSYEQYF

length: 17
J: TRBJ2-7
V: TRBV28
CDR3: CASSLLAGGASSYEQYF

length: 15
J: TRBJ1-1
V: TRBV4-1
CDR3: CASSQTGTGRTEAFF

length: 14
J: TRBJ1-2
V: TRBV6-5
CDR3: CASSSGQGYYGYTF

length: 17
J: TRBJ2-7
V: TRBV28
CDR3: CASSPPIAGGSSYEQYF

length: 15
J: TRBJ1-6
V: TRBV6-1
CDR3: CASSEADRGGSPLHF

length: 15
J: TRBJ2-5
V: TRBV5-1
CDR3: CASSLGQGTPYGQYF

length: 17
J: TRBJ2-3
V: TRBV30
CDR3: CAWPPRRGGSRTDTQYF

length: 13
J: TRBJ2-5
V: TRBV6-5
CDR3: CASSHVGEETQYF

length: 14
J: TRBJ1-2
V: TRBV4-3
CDR3: CASSQDRGNYGYTF

length: 13
J: TRBJ1-2
V: TRBV4-1
CDR3: CASSQTGNYGYTF

length: 15
J: TRBJ2-7
V: TRBV30
CDR3: CAWSAGLAGTYEQYF

length: 13
J: TRBJ1-1
V: TRBV5-1
CDR3: CASSLEGQSEAFF

length: 15
J: TRBJ1-1
V: TRBV5-1
CDR3: CASSQGGTRRTEAFF

length: 11
J: TRBJ1-3
V: TRBV20-1
CDR3: CSANLGNTIYF

length: 13
J: TRBJ2-7
V: TRBV5-1
CDR3: CASSLEGDYEQYF

length: 16
J: TRBJ2-4
V: TRBV7-2
CDR3: CASSLIAGGPVNIQYF

length: 17
J: TRBJ1-3
V: TRBV7-8
CDR3: CASSLRTGGLIGNTIYF

length: 14
J: TRBJ1-1
V: TRBV5-1
CDR3: CASSYTLMNTEAFF

length: 13
J: TRBJ1-2
V: TRBV7-2
CDR3: CASSLGAWNGYTF

length: 17
J: TRBJ2-3
V: TRBV9
CDR3: CASSVAPNRFAEDTQYF

length: 16
J: TRBJ2-7
V: TRBV11-1
CDR3: CASSSLRWAGTYEQYF

length: 16
J: TRBJ2-5
V: TRBV19
CDR3: CASSPDRVVRRETQYF

length: 17
J: TRBJ1-2
V: TRBV7-3
CDR3: CASSLSHRGRGNYGYTF

length: 15
J: TRBJ2-2
V: TRBV19
CDR3: CASSIVRGNTGELFF